Each of the 25 T cell receptor beta chains below was sequenced from the same sample in a study of PD-1 blockade in classical Hodgkin lymphoma. Some clones are missing from TCRdb's copy, which holds only in-frame ones; the method was immunoSEQ multiplex PCR. The repertoire holds about 12,000 clones, about 80% seen once, with more than 0.85% in the top ten. Time point of the sample: cycle 4 day 1 (C4D1), after 6 weeks of nivolumab. No patient escaped relapse after autologous stem cell transplantation, and brentuximab vedotin exposure varied. Investigators isolated CD4+ T cells from thawed PBMCs through magnetic negative selection. This specimen was CD4+ T cells from blood, taken before the fourth cycle of nivolumab. Every receptor here comes from a human donor with classical Hodgkin lymphoma.

This sequence joins TRBV6-5 and TRBJ1-1; D gene unclear. The CDR3 is 14 residues long. Germline V gene lookup returns CDR1 MNHEY and CDR2 SVGAGI. V shed 6 bases and J shed 6 bases, with 17 bases lying between them. CDR3: CASRPPGIVAEAFF. The DNA for the CDR3 is TGTGCCAGCAGGCCTCCCGGGATTGTGGCTGAAGCTTTCTTT.

The gene calls are TRBV6-5 and TRBJ2-1; no definite D call. Germline CDR1 reads MNHEY; CDR2 reads SVGAGI. V was pared by 6 bases and J by 0 bases, with 6 bases between. This CDR3 spans 13 amino acids. This CDR3 reads CASRPGSYNEQFF. In DNA, the CDR3 is TGTGCCAGCAGACCCGGCTCCTACAATGAGCAGTTCTTC.

V is TRBV6-5 and J is TRBJ1-1, with D uncertain. The CDR3 contains 14 residues. Germline V gene sequence: CDR1 MNHEY, CDR2 SVGAGI. V shed 5 bases and J shed 5 bases, with 15 bases lying between them. The CDR3 bases are TGTGCCAGCAGTCTCGGTGCCCGTGGGACTGAAGCTTTCTTT. This codes for CASSLGARGTEAFF.

The chain combines TRBV4-1 with TRBJ1-2; D possibly corresponds to TRBD1 (5 bases). In germline, CDR1 is MGHRA, CDR2 YSYEKL. There are 15 residues in the CDR3. V was clipped by 0 bases and J by 8 bases, with 16 bases between them. The CDR3 nucleotides are TGCGCCAGCAGCCAAGATAGGGGCGGAGAGACGGGCTACACCTTC. Its protein product is CASSQDRGGETGYTF.

This chain connects TRBV27 to TRBJ1-1; weak D call: TRBD1 (5 bases). Trimming took 1 base from V and 2 from J, leaving 23 bases between them. The CDR3 consists of 19 residues. Germline V lookup: CDR1 MNHEY, CDR2 SMNVEV (reference sequence). DNA for the CDR3: TGTGCCAGCAGTTTATTTGGCCGGGGGTTGGGGGTACGTAACACTGAAGCTTTCTTT. This gives the protein CASSLFGRGLGVRNTEAFF.

The V gene is TRBV5-4, the J gene TRBJ2-5; TRBD2 matches at 7 bases. V dropped 2 bases and J dropped 2; count of bases not matched to a gene: 6. The CDR3 runs to 15 residues. Germline CDR1 reads SGHNT; CDR2 reads YYREEE (reference sequence). Here the CDR3 DNA reads TGTGCCAGCAGCTTTGGACTAGTGACTCAAGAGACCCAGTACTTC. As protein: CASSFGLVTQETQYF.

The rearrangement links TRBV19 to TRBJ1-5; possible D gene TRBD1, 6 bases. Germline V gives CDR1 LNHDA, CDR2 SQIVND (reference sequence). The CDR3 sequence is 16 residues long. V was cut by 3 bases and J by 4 bases, with 16 bases left in between. CDR3 sequence reads: CASSMARGPSNQPQHF. The CDR3, as DNA: TGTGCCAGTAGTATGGCCAGGGGACCTTCTAATCAGCCCCAGCATTTT. The full variable domain, completed using reference TRBV19 and TRBJ1-5, is DGGITQSPKYLFRKEGQNVTLSCEQNLNHDAMYWYRQDPGQGLRLIYYSQIVNDFQKGDIAEGYSVSREKKESFPLTVTSAQKNPTAFYLCASSMARGPSNQPQHFGDGTRLSIL.

The chain combines TRBV9 with TRBJ2-7; 9 positions agree with TRBD1. V lost 0 bases and J lost 5; bases outside the gene matches: 12. The CDR3 spans 17 residues. Germline CDR1 is SGDLS and CDR2 is YYNGEE. CDR3 in DNA: TGTGCCAGCAGCGTAGGAATTCCTAACAGGGGGCCGGACGAGCAGTACTTC. As protein: CASSVGIPNRGPDEQYF.

The rearrangement links TRBV27 to TRBJ2-1, with TRBD2 matching 12 bases. Looked up from germline, CDR1 is MNHEY and CDR2 is SMNVEV (reference sequence). Trimming at V came to 2 bases and at J to 9 bases, leaving 5 bases not matched to a gene. The CDR3 extends over 15 amino acids. CDR3 coding DNA: TGTGCCAGCAGTTTACTAGCGGGAGGGCCGGGTGAGCAGTTCTTC. Amino acids: CASSLLAGGPGEQFF.

This chain connects TRBV9 to TRBJ1-1; unclear D gene. The CDR3 has 14 residues. Per germline, CDR1 SGDLS and CDR2 YYNGEE. V was pared by 0 bases and J by 1 base, with 7 bases between. CDR3 sequence (DNA): TGTGCCAGCAGCGTAGAGCCGGGGAACACTGAAGCTTTCTTT. As protein: CASSVEPGNTEAFF.

V is TRBV30 and J is TRBJ1-5; the match to TRBD1 covers 8 bases. V dropped 3 bases and J dropped 3; count of bases not matched to a gene: 10. This CDR3 is built from 16 residues. Germline V CDR1 and CDR2: GTSNPN, SVGIG (reference sequence). In nucleotides, the CDR3 is TGTGCCTGGAGGGTGGACAGGGAAGGCCTCAATCAGCCCCAGCATTTT. As protein: CAWRVDREGLNQPQHF. The whole variable domain, remainder taken from reference TRBV30 and TRBJ1-5, is SQTIHQWPATLVQPVGSPLSLECTVEGTSNPNLYWYRQAAGRGLQLLFYSVGIGQISSEVPQNLSASRPQDRQFILSSKKLLLSDSGFYLCAWRVDREGLNQPQHFGDGTRLSIL.

The chain couples TRBV5-8 to TRBJ2-3, with 12 bases that match TRBD2. Germline values: CDR1 SGHTS, CDR2 YDEGEE. V lost 4 bases to trimming and J lost 2 bases; unmatched junction nucleotides: 5. The CDR3 covers 16 residues. The CDR3 spells CASSTRLAGDTDTQYF. CDR3 in DNA: TGTGCCAGCAGCACGCGACTAGCGGGAGACACAGATACGCAGTATTTT.

The chain recombines TRBV7-2 with TRBJ1-4; D might be TRBD1 (5 bases). The CDR3 runs 13 residues. V dropped 6 bases and J dropped 8 bases, with 13 bases sitting between them. CDR1 SGHTA and CDR2 FQGNSA come from the germline V gene. In nucleotides, the CDR3 is TGTGCCAGCAGTCGACAGCTCCGCGAAAAACTGTTTTTT. Protein: CASSRQLREKLFF. The full variable domain, in which reference TRBV7-2 and TRBJ1-4 provide the parts outside the CDR3, is GAGVSQSPSNKVTEKGKDVELRCDPISGHTALYWYRQSLGQGLEFLIYFQGNSAPDKSGLPSDRFSAERTGGSVSTLTIQRTQQEDSAVYLCASSRQLREKLFFGSGTQLSVL.

The rearrangement uses TRBV21-1 and TRBJ2-5; the D call of TRBD1 is as the table states it, not checked on the DNA. TRBV21-1 is a known pseudogene. The CDR3 sequence is 14 residues long. The CDR3 DNA is TGTGCCAGCAGCAAAGCCCAGTCTGGAGAGACCCAGTACTTC. Residues: CASSKAQSGETQYF.

With regard to this clone: The junction does not match germline at one end; this may be a read error. The gene calls are TRBV19 and TRBJ1-5, with TRBD1 matching 7 bases. The CDR3 extends over 13 amino acids. Germline V gene sequence: CDR1 LNHDA, CDR2 SQIVND (reference sequence). The CDR3 nucleotides are TGTGCCAGTAGTTTAGACAGGGAACAGCCCCAGCATTTT. Translating it yields CASSLDREQPQHF. Looking up the rest from reference TRBV19 and TRBJ1-5 gives the full variable domain: DGGITQSPKYLFRKEGQNVTLSCEQNLNHDAMYWYRQDPGQGLRLIYYSQIVNDFQKGDIAEGYSVSREKKESFPLTVTSAQKNPTAFYLCASSLDREQPQHFGDGTRLSIL.

This chain connects TRBV14 to TRBJ2-2; D gene unclear. This CDR3 has 14 amino acids. V was shortened by 1 base and J by 2 bases, with 5 bases between the two germline ends. Germline CDR1 reads SGHDN; CDR2 reads FVKESK. In nucleotides, the CDR3 is TGTGCCAGCAGCCAAGGACTTAACACCGGGGAGCTGTTTTTT. This sequence encodes CASSQGLNTGELFF.

The chain has TRBV5-5 and TRBJ1-1; 8 bases fit TRBD1. Germline assignment: CDR1 SGHKS and CDR2 YYEKEE (reference sequence). This CDR3 has 15 amino acids. Losses at the gene ends were 1 base for V and 1 base for J; bases not matched to a gene: 3. The CDR3 DNA follows: TGTGCCAGCAGCTTGTCCGGGACAGGGAACACTGAAGCTTTCTTT. Residues: CASSLSGTGNTEAFF.

The chain uses TRBV2 and TRBJ2-2; D is unclear. The CDR3 contains 14 residues. Per germline, CDR1 SNHLY and CDR2 FYNNEI. V was trimmed by 1 base and J by 5 bases, leaving 8 bases between them. The CDR3 is CASSEVIITGELFF. CDR3 in DNA: TGTGCCAGCAGTGAAGTGATCATTACCGGGGAGCTGTTTTTT.

The chain combines TRBV18 with TRBJ2-7; maybe TRBD1 (5 bases). CDR3 length: 15 amino acids. V gave up 4 bases and J gave up 5 bases, with 18 bases separating them. Germline CDR1 reads KGHSH; CDR2 reads LQKENI. The CDR3 bases are TGTGCCAGCTCACTTTTGACAGCTTCCCCCCACGAGCAGTACTTC. Its protein is CASSLLTASPHEQYF.

CDR3 DNA sequence: TGTGCCCGGGGAGGACTAGCCTACAATGAGCAGTTCTTC. Translation: CARGGLAYNEQFF. The J gene is TRBJ2-1, the V gene TRBV30, with 7 bases matching TRBD2. Germline V lookup: CDR1 GTSNPN, CDR2 SVGIG (reference sequence). The V and J ends lost 8 bases and 2 bases, in that order; junction bases with no gene match: 6. This CDR3 region has 13 residues. Based on the CDR3 plus reference TRBV30 and TRBJ2-1, the full variable domain is SQTIHQWPATLVQPVGSPLSLECTVEGTSNPNLYWYRQAAGRGLQLLFYSVGIGQISSEVPQNLSASRPQDRQFILSSKKLLLSDSGFYLCARGGLAYNEQFFGPGTRLTVL.

A remark on this clone: Other DNA sequences within the sample encode an identical CDR3. The V and J genes are TRBV7-2 and TRBJ1-2, with a possible D match to TRBD1 (5 bases). V lost 2 bases, J lost 4 bases, and 11 bases lay in between. The length of the CDR3 is 14 residues. In germline, CDR1 is SGHTA, CDR2 FQGNSA. The CDR3 DNA follows: TGTGCCAGCAGCTTAAATCAGGGCCTCTATGGCTACACCTTC. Its translation: CASSLNQGLYGYTF.

This clone was picked up one time. The rearrangement links TRBV2 to TRBJ2-2, with 8 bases identical to TRBD1. V was clipped by 5 bases and J by 0 bases; unmatched bases: 2. In germline, CDR1 is SNHLY, CDR2 FYNNEI. The CDR3 is 15 amino acids. The CDR3 is CASSWTGSNTGELFF. The CDR3 DNA follows: TGTGCCAGCAGTTGGACAGGGTCGAACACCGGGGAGCTGTTTTTT.

This CDR3 reads CASTGGSDEQYF. Written as DNA, the CDR3 is TGTGCCAGCACGGGGGGTTCGGACGAGCAGTACTTC. This chain links TRBV6-5 with TRBJ2-7; 7 bases line up with TRBD2. From germline, CDR1 is MNHEY and CDR2 SVGAGI. V was pared by 7 bases and J by 5 bases, with 5 bases of the junction left unmatched. The CDR3 contains 12 residues.

The V gene is TRBV7-9, the J gene TRBJ2-5, with a possible D match to TRBD1 (6 bases). The CDR3 length is 13 residues. Per germline, CDR1 SEHNR and CDR2 FQNEAQ (reference sequence). Trimming left V 4 bases short and J 5 bases short, with 11 bases between. In DNA form, the CDR3 reads TGTGCCAGCAGCTCGGGACATCGGGAGACCCAGTACTTC. Protein: CASSSGHRETQYF. The complete variable domain, with remaining parts taken from reference TRBV7-9 and TRBJ2-5, reads DTGVSQNPRHKITKRGQNVTFRCDPISEHNRLYWYRQTLGQGPEFLTYFQNEAQLEKSRLLSDRFSAERPKGSFSTLEIQRTEQGDSAMYLCASSSGHRETQYFGPGTRLLVL.

V is TRBV10-3 and J is TRBJ1-5; no reliable D call. CDR3 length: 12 amino acids. V was clipped by 6 bases and J by 4 bases, with 7 bases between them. Germline V gives CDR1 ENHRY, CDR2 SYGVKD. CDR3 loop: CAISDTNQPQHF. The CDR3 region has the DNA TGTGCCATCAGCGACACTAATCAGCCCCAGCATTTT.